This section outlines one TCR beta chain sequence together with its context. Antigen unknown. The data stem from a study of STAT3 mutations in large granular lymphocyte leukemia. Regarding the study as a whole: Differing intervals and regimens complicate linking therapy response to clone burden. TCR clonotype switching after therapy occurred in about 30% of the 18 patients. Every T-LGLL patient had at least one immunodominant TCRbeta clonotype.

The trim removed 4 bases at V and 7 bases at J, leaving 6 bases unmatched. Per germline, CDR1 SGDLS and CDR2 YYNGEE. The CDR3 consists of 15 residues. Only in-frame clones appear in the TCRdb table, and some are missing; sequencing was by immunoSEQ multiplex PCR. The repertoire holds 15,000 to 18,000 clones, around 90% seen once, with around 9.3% in the top ten. Sequenced material: peripheral blood mononuclear cells. This TCR derives from a woman in her forties or fifties with T-cell large granular lymphocyte leukemia. Some clones in this sample may be carry-over from other donors' samples. V usage is TRBV9 and J usage is TRBJ1-4; 11 positions agree with TRBD1. Here the CDR3 DNA reads TGTGCCAGCAGCCTATCCGGGACAGGGGGTGAAAAACTGTTTTTT. Translating gives CASSLSGTGGEKLFF.